Sequencing of this T cell receptor (beta chain) was carried out in a study of T cell clonality in common variable immunodeficiency. Study-level findings and limits: TCRbeta clonality was increased in CVID versus healthy controls. In common variable immunodeficiency, TCR beta chains reportedly carried fewer deletions and N-nucleotide insertions.

Between the trimmed V and J ends, which lost 4 bases and 5 bases, there was a span of 18 bases. There are 15 residues in the CDR3. Germline V lookup: CDR1 WSHSY, CDR2 SAAADI. Note on this clone: The antigen remains unidentified. The read ends 3 residues shy of where the CDR3 ends; the end is completed using the germline J gene.

Only in-frame clones appear in the TCRdb table, and some are missing; sequencing was by immunoSEQ multiplex PCR. This sample carries approximately 20,000 clones, none of them present only once. This sequence originates from a human donor with common variable immunodeficiency. The specimen was peripheral blood mononuclear cells. This sequence joins TRBV10-2 and TRBJ2-7, with D unresolved. The sequenced part of the CDR3 DNA is TGCGCCAGCAGTGTCGCCGGTGGCCAGGCTCACGAG. This gives the protein CASSVAGGQAHE. The complete CDR3 protein is CASSVAGGQAHEQYF.